These T cell receptor beta chains were read from a single sample in a study of regulatory T cells in long-lasting Graves disease. TCRdb re-derived calls from the multiplex PCR reads in MiXCR, one entry per CDR3 protein. The table lists 500,000 or so distinct CDR3 sequences, about 16% of them singletons. This same sample was also part of a study on T cells in Graves' hyperthyroidism and ophthalmopathy.

The sequenced sample was peripheral blood mononuclear cells (PBMCs), obtained at new diagnosis, from a patient treated with antithyroid drugs. These receptors were obtained from a woman aged 35-65 years with Graves disease. The CDR3 runs from the conserved cysteine through the conserved F or W. The D gene is left open where the match is weak. Size is stated for part of the rows, as once, few or many counts, or as a class when the clone is expanded.

TRBJ1-1 | many | . | TRBV18 | CASSPGPVEAFF | TGTGCCAGCTCACCAGGTCCCGTGGAAGCTTTCTTT
TRBJ1-2 | few | . | TRBV4-1 | CASSHGGGGDYGYTF | TGCGCCAGCAGCCATGGAGGAGGGGGAGACTATGGCTACACCTTC
TRBJ1-2 | . | . | TRBV6-1 | CASSEGVILSMGYTF | TGTGCCAGCAGTGAAGGAGTCATCTTGTCTATGGGCTACACCTTC
TRBJ1-5 | . | . | TRBV19 | CASSIGSQGSLSNQPQHF | TGTGCCAGTAGTATAGGGTCACAGGGCTCCCTTAGCAATCAGCCCCAGCATTTT
TRBJ1-5 | many | . | TRBV12-3/TRBV12-4 | CASSSGERNQPQHF | TGTGCCAGCAGTTCTGGAGAACGCAATCAGCCCCAGCATTTT
TRBJ2-1 | . | . | TRBV30 | CAWRPWGARNEQFF | TGTGCCTGGAGACCTTGGGGGGCGCGGAATGAGCAGTTCTTC
TRBJ1-5 | . | . | TRBV19 | CASTKREGRQPQHF | TGTGCCAGTACCAAGAGGGAGGGTCGGCAGCCCCAGCATTTT
TRBJ2-1 | few | . | TRBV5-1 | CASSLGAFLVLDEQFF | TGCGCCAGCAGCTTGGGTGCGTTTTTGGTTCTGGATGAGCAGTTCTTC
TRBJ2-7 | . | TRBD1 | TRBV6-1 | CASSPAFTGGQGLYEQYF | TGTGCCAGCAGCCCCGCATTTACAGGGGGCCAGGGCCTCTACGAGCAGTACTTC
TRBJ2-7 | few | . | TRBV5-1 | CASSPVDSSYEQYF | TGCGCCAGCAGCCCTGTAGACAGCTCCTACGAGCAGTACTTC
TRBJ1-6 | many | . | TRBV12-3/TRBV12-4 | CASRGRNSPLHF | TGTGCCAGCAGGGGACGGAATTCACCCCTCCACTTT
TRBJ2-1 | . | TRBD2 | TRBV20-1 | CSARGTSGGSPEQFF | TGCAGTGCGAGAGGGACTAGCGGGGGATCCCCTGAGCAGTTCTTC
TRBJ2-2 | few | TRBD2 | TRBV12-3/TRBV12-4 | CASGLAGGLTGELFF | TGTGCCAGCGGCTTAGCGGGGGGTCTCACCGGGGAGCTGTTTTTT
TRBJ1-1 | . | TRBD1 | TRBV2 | CASTDFDRGGMNTEAFF | TGTGCCAGCACCGATTTCGACAGGGGGGGTATGAACACTGAAGCTTTCTTT
TRBJ1-1 | . | TRBD1 | TRBV2 | CASRDRQGKNTEAFF | TGTGCCAGCAGAGATAGACAGGGGAAGAACACTGAAGCTTTCTTT
TRBJ2-1 | few | . | TRBV12-3/TRBV12-4 | CASSFGDKNNEQFF | TGTGCCAGCAGTTTTGGGGACAAAAACAATGAGCAGTTCTTC
TRBJ2-3 | many | . | TRBV12-3/TRBV12-4 | CASSLSTRLEPSTDTQYF | TGTGCCAGCAGCCTGAGCACCCGACTAGAGCCTAGCACAGATACGCAGTATTTT
TRBJ2-7 | few | . | TRBV2 | CASSSDPGTVAGEQYF | TGTGCCAGCAGTTCCGACCCCGGGACCGTGGCGGGAGAGCAGTACTTC
TRBJ1-5 | once | . | TRBV4-2 | CASSHHGGDSNQPQHF | TGTGCCAGCAGCCATCATGGCGGGGATAGCAATCAGCCCCAGCATTTT
TRBJ1-5 | few | . | TRBV20-1 | CSGSAAPNNQPQHF | TGCAGTGGGAGCGCGGCGCCGAACAATCAGCCCCAGCATTTT
TRBJ1-1 | few | . | TRBV6-1 | CASSPGGVEAFF | TGTGCCAGCAGTCCCGGGGGCGTTGAAGCTTTCTTT
TRBJ2-2 | . | . | TRBV19 | CASKSAGKSGELFF | TGTGCCAGTAAATCGGCAGGGAAGTCCGGGGAGCTGTTTTTT
TRBJ2-1 | many | TRBD2 | TRBV28 | CASRGLAGGRRGEQFF | TGTGCCAGCAGGGGACTAGCGGGGGGGCGAAGGGGTGAGCAGTTCTTC
TRBJ2-7 | few | . | TRBV3-1 | CASRGRGPTYEQYF | TGTGCCAGCAGGGGAAGGGGACCCACCTACGAGCAGTACTTC
TRBJ2-5 | few | . | TRBV4-1 | CASSQPGAQETQYF | TGCGCCAGCAGCCAACCGGGGGCCCAAGAGACCCAGTACTTC
TRBJ2-7 | . | . | TRBV6-2/TRBV6-3 | CAISEVSGLNSEQYF | TGTGCCATCAGTGAGGTTTCTGGACTTAACTCCGAGCAGTACTTC
TRBJ1-5 | many | TRBD1 | TRBV2 | CASGVQGGNQPQHF | TGTGCCAGCGGAGTACAGGGGGGAAATCAGCCCCAGCATTTT
TRBJ1-5 | many | . | TRBV3-1 | CASSQDGGGRDQPQHF | TGTGCCAGCAGCCAAGATGGTGGGGGGAGGGATCAGCCCCAGCATTTT
TRBJ2-7 | many | TRBD2 | TRBV12-3/TRBV12-4 | CASSLSGGADEQYF | TGTGCCAGCAGTCTTAGCGGGGGGGCCGATGAGCAGTACTTC
TRBJ1-5 | many | . | TRBV2 | CASRPQGTGNQPQHF | TGTGCCAGCAGGCCACAAGGGACCGGCAATCAGCCCCAGCATTTT
TRBJ2-5 | many | . | TRBV6-5 | CASSYSMFGETQYF | TGTGCCAGCAGTTACTCGATGTTTGGGGAGACCCAGTACTTC
TRBJ1-5 | . | . | TRBV7-2 | CASSAQGHLQPQHF | TGTGCCAGCAGCGCCCAGGGGCACTTACAGCCCCAGCATTTT
TRBJ2-1 | many | TRBD1 | TRBV6-2/TRBV6-3 | CASRRQGFTGNEQFF | TGTGCCAGCAGACGACAGGGTTTCACGGGGAATGAGCAGTTCTTC
TRBJ1-4 | . | . | TRBV4-2 | CASSPRTARGEKLFF | TGTGCCAGCAGCCCTAGGACGGCAAGGGGGGAAAAACTGTTTTTT
TRBJ2-7 | . | TRBD2 | TRBV2 | CASSERSGGAYEQYF | TGTGCCAGCAGTGAAAGAAGCGGGGGGGCTTACGAGCAGTACTTC
TRBJ1-5 | many | TRBD1 | TRBV3-1 | CASSQDGGTGFGQPQHF | TGTGCCAGCAGCCAAGATGGAGGGACAGGGTTTGGTCAGCCCCAGCATTTT
TRBJ2-5 | many | TRBD2 | TRBV11-3 | CASSLGVAGVLQETQYF | TGTGCCAGCAGCTTAGGGGTAGCGGGGGTCCTCCAAGAGACCCAGTACTTC
TRBJ2-3 | . | . | TRBV10-3 | CAISDDGPDTQYF | TGTGCCATCAGTGATGATGGACCAGATACGCAGTATTTT
TRBJ2-2 | many | . | TRBV12-3/TRBV12-4 | CASNHPGPWTGELFF | TGTGCCAGCAATCACCCGGGACCCTGGACCGGGGAGCTGTTTTTT
TRBJ1-1 | many | . | TRBV12-3/TRBV12-4 | CASSGDVNTEAFF | TGTGCCAGCTCGGGGGACGTGAACACTGAAGCTTTCTTT
TRBJ2-7 | . | TRBD2 | TRBV4-2 | CASSQDSSGRGAYEQYF | TGTGCCAGCAGCCAAGATTCAAGTGGGCGGGGGGCCTACGAGCAGTACTTC
TRBJ2-5 | many | TRBD2 | TRBV20-1 | CSAGQIPRGVSYQETQYF | TGCAGTGCTGGCCAGATTCCCCGGGGGGTGTCGTACCAAGAGACCCAGTACTTC
TRBJ2-7 | . | . | TRBV2 | CASSLGGGQGSYEQYF | TGTGCCAGCAGCTTGGGGGGGGGGCAGGGCTCCTACGAGCAGTACTTC
TRBJ1-6 | . | . | TRBV11-2 | CASSFKGYNSPLHF | TGTGCCAGCAGCTTTAAGGGTTATAATTCACCCCTCCACTTT
TRBJ2-7 | few | TRBD1 | TRBV6-1 | CASGGTGGFYEQYF | TGTGCCAGCGGGGGGACAGGGGGCTTTTACGAGCAGTACTTC
TRBJ1-2 | many | . | TRBV28 | CASSPFGRRIPPYF | TGTGCCAGCAGTCCCTTCGGTCGCAGGATACCACCCTACTTC
TRBJ1-5 | . | TRBD1 | TRBV12-3/TRBV12-4 | CASKMGQGDGSNQPQHF | TGTGCCAGCAAAATGGGACAGGGGGATGGAAGCAATCAGCCCCAGCATTTT
TRBJ1-4 | few | . | TRBV19 | CATQQVEGSGKLFF | TGTGCCACCCAACAGGTGGAGGGCAGTGGAAAACTGTTTTTT
TRBJ1-1 | many | . | TRBV5-1 | CASSPRELGIMNTEAFF | TGCGCCAGCAGCCCCAGAGAGCTTGGGATTATGAACACTGAAGCTTTCTTT
TRBJ1-1 | many | . | TRBV3-1 | CASSRTSGGTEAFF | TGTGCCAGCAGCCGGACGTCGGGGGGCACTGAAGCTTTCTTT